The 12 T cell receptor beta chains below all came from one sample that was sequenced in a study of breast tumors, draining lymph nodes, adjacent tissues. Axillary draining lymph nodes of breast cancer patients supplied the node samples. TCRdb recomputed calls from the multiplex PCR reads with MiXCR, one row per CDR3 protein. The sample has fewer than 200,000 distinct CDR3 sequences; around a third are singletons. The sequencing sample was made of axillary lymph node tissue. The source of these receptors is a female donor with breast cancer. Some clones in this sample may be carry-over from other donors' samples.

This clonotype was recorded only once. The chain uses TRBV7-9 and TRBJ2-5, with TRBD2 matching 10 bases. The CDR3 runs to 15 residues. The germline gives CDR1 SEHNR, CDR2 FQNEAQ (reference sequence). The trim removed 4 bases at V and 5 bases at J, leaving 7 bases unmatched. The CDR3 here is CASSSPLAGRETQYF. In nucleotides, the CDR3 is TGTGCCAGCAGCTCCCCACTAGCGGGGCGGGAGACCCAGTACTTC.

V and J are TRBV28 and TRBJ2-7; 7 bases fit TRBD1. V trimming: 4 bases; J trimming: 0 bases; junction bases outside the gene matches: 9. CDR1 MDHEN and CDR2 SYDVKM come from the germline V gene. The CDR3 is made up of 16 amino acids. The CDR3 loop is CASSSAGTENSYEQYF. In DNA, the CDR3 is TGTGCCAGCAGTTCGGCCGGGACAGAGAACTCCTACGAGCAGTACTTC. Complete variable domain (other parts from reference TRBV28 and TRBJ2-7): DVKVTQSSRYLVKRTGEKVFLECVQDMDHENMFWYRQDPGLGLRLIYFSYDVKMKEKGDIPEGYSVSREKKERFSLILESASTNQTSMYLCASSSAGTENSYEQYFGPGTRLTVT.

This clonotype was counted many times. The rearrangement links TRBV9 to TRBJ2-3; 7 bases map to TRBD1. Germline V gene data show CDR1 as SGDLS and CDR2 as YYNGEE. The CDR3 sequence is 14 residues long. Unmatched junction bases numbered 6, after V lost 3 bases and J lost 5 bases. The CDR3 loop is CASSGQGILDTQYF. The CDR3 DNA reads as TGTGCCAGCAGCGGACAGGGAATACTAGATACGCAGTATTTT.

In this sample, this clonotype turned up a few times. V is TRBV28 and J is TRBJ2-3, with TRBD2 matching 8 bases. V trimming: 5 bases; J trimming: 7 bases; junction bases outside the gene matches: 11. Germline-derived CDR1 and CDR2 are MDHEN and SYDVKM. This CDR3 is 15 amino acids long. CDR3 in amino acids: CASSGPGTRAHTQYF. The CDR3 nucleotides are TGTGCCAGCAGTGGGCCCGGGACTAGGGCCCATACGCAGTATTTT.

This clonotype was recorded at least ten times. This rearrangement joins TRBV7-9 to TRBJ2-7; 9 positions match TRBD2. The V segment lost 2 bases and the J segment 2 bases; nucleotides outside the gene matches: 7. The CDR3 runs 16 residues. Per the germline V gene, CDR1 is SEHNR and CDR2 is FQNEAQ (reference sequence). Here the CDR3 reads CASSLLAGASAYEQYF. The CDR3 nucleotides are TGTGCCAGCAGCTTATTAGCGGGGGCCTCAGCCTACGAGCAGTACTTC.

This clonotype was picked up a small number of times. The V and J genes are TRBV27 and TRBJ2-1, with 12 positions matching TRBD2. Trimming removed 4 bases from V and 6 bases from J; junction bases left unmatched: 7. Germline values: CDR1 MNHEY, CDR2 SMNVEV (reference sequence). This CDR3 is built from 16 residues. The CDR3 region has the DNA TGTGCCAGCAGTTCTCTAGCGGGAGGGCCCTCCAATGAGCAGTTCTTC. This sequence encodes CASSSLAGGPSNEQFF.

Of note for this clonotype: The final CDR3 position lacks the conserved phenylalanine or tryptophan, pointing to a likely read error. The chain links TRBV20-1 to TRBJ2-7, with D uncertain. Trimming cost V 1 base and J 5 bases, with 21 bases left between them. The CDR3 is made up of 16 amino acids. Germline values: CDR1 DFQATT, CDR2 SNEGSKA (reference sequence). DNA for the CDR3: TGCAGTGCTAGAGCCCCTGGACCTAAGACGGTCGACGAGCAGTACCTC. It specifies CSARAPGPKTVDEQYL.

This clonotype was seen only once. This may come from a read error, since a much larger clone is one base off. This chain connects TRBV27 to TRBJ1-2; D not certain. The V gene's germline CDR1 is MNHEY and CDR2 SMNVEV (reference sequence). This CDR3 region has 14 residues. The CDR3 sequence: CASSFTSNSYGCTF. In DNA, the CDR3 is TGTGCCAGCAGTTTCACGTCGAACTCCTATGGCTGCACCTTC.

This clonotype has at least ten counts. In DNA form, the CDR3 reads TGTGCCAGCTCACCACCGATTGGGGACGAGCAGTACTTC. Amino acids: CASSPPIGDEQYF. This sequence joins TRBV18 and TRBJ2-7; D unresolved. The CDR3 runs 13 residues. The V end lost 0 bases, the J end lost 5 bases, and 8 bases lay between the germline ends. Looked up from germline, CDR1 is KGHSH and CDR2 is LQKENI.

The CDR3 spells CASSLGSGLYEQPQHF. The CDR3 coding sequence is TGTGCCAGCAGCTTGGGGTCAGGGTTGTACGAGCAGCCCCAGCATTTT. The rearrangement joins TRBV5-6 to TRBJ1-5; tentatively, D is TRBD1 (5 bases). This CDR3 has 16 amino acids. Trimming left V 0 bases short and J 7 bases short, with 17 bases between. Germline V CDR1 and CDR2: SGHDT, YYEEEE. Filled out from reference TRBV5-6 and TRBJ1-5, the complete variable domain reads DAGVTQSPTHLIKTRGQQVTLRCSPKSGHDTVSWYQQALGQGPQFIFQYYEEEERQRGNFPDRFSGHQFPNYSSELNVNALLLGDSALYLCASSLGSGLYEQPQHFGDGTRLSIL.

In its sample, this clonotype was seen a few times. This sequence joins TRBV18 and TRBJ2-3; TRBD2 is a possible D gene (6 bases). The CDR3 contains 14 residues. Trimming removed 3 bases at V and 3 bases at J, with 10 bases between. Per germline, CDR1 KGHSH and CDR2 LQKENI. This CDR3 is CASSPPTRTDTQYF. CDR3 DNA sequence: TGTGCCAGCTCACCGCCGACTAGAACAGATACGCAGTATTTT.

This clonotype was found a few times. The chain couples TRBV15 to TRBJ1-1, with D tentatively TRBD1 (6 bases). This CDR3 comprises 17 residues. Germline V lookup: CDR1 LNHNV, CDR2 YYDKDF (reference sequence). V was cut by 3 bases and J by 0 bases, with 17 bases left in between. CDR3 in amino acids: CATSSGGGRIMNTEAFF. The CDR3 coding sequence is TGTGCCACCAGCAGCGGGGGGGGCAGAATCATGAACACTGAAGCTTTCTTT.